This TCR beta chain was captured in a study of blood T cell repertoires in COVID-19. Remarks on this clone: Other DNA sequences from this sample encode an identical CDR3 as well.

Profiled with immunoSEQ multiplex PCR; TCRdb holds only in-frame clones, not every one. The data show some 310,000 clones, roughly 84% seen once. The sequence came from a man between 50 and 59 years old with active or convalescent COVID-19. Sequencing was carried out using peripheral blood.

This chain's CDR3 is CASSSPGFQETQYF. CDR3 bases: TGTGCCAGCAGCTCACCGGGATTCCAAGAGACCCAGTACTTC. The J gene is TRBJ2-5, the V gene TRBV5-6, with TRBD2 as a possible D gene (5 bases). The V gene lost 3 bases and the J gene lost 1 base, with 10 bases spanning the gap. Looked up from germline, CDR1 is SGHDT and CDR2 is YYEEEE. The CDR3 contains 14 residues.